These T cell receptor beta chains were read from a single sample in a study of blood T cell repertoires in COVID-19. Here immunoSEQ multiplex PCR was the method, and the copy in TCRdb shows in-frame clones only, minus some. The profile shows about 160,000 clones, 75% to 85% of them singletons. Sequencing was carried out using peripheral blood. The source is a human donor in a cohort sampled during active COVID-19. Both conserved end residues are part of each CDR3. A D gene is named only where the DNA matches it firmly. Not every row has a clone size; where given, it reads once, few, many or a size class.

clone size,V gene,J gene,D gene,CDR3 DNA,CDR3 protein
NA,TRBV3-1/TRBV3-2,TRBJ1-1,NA,TGTGCCAGCACCACAGGTTCGGGCACTGAAGCTTTCTTT,CASTTGSGTEAFF
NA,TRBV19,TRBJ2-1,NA,TGTGCCAGTATCCCTTCCGGTTGGGCAATTGGGAATGAGCAGTTCTTC,CASIPSGWAIGNEQFF
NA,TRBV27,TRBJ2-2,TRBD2,TGTGCCAGCAGTTTACTGGGCGGGGGGGCTGGGGAGCTGTTTTTT,CASSLLGGGAGELFF
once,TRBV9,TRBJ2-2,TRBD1,TGTGCCAGCAGCCCACCGACAGGGATAGACACCGGGGAGCTGTTTTTT,CASSPPTGIDTGELFF
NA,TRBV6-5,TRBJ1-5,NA,TGTGCCAGCGGGCCTTTTCGGCAGCCCCAGCATTTT,CASGPFRQPQHF
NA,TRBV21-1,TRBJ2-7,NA,TGTGCCACCCTTTGCGGGAGCCACGAGCAGTACTTC,CATLCGSHEQYF
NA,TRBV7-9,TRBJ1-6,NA,TGTGCCAGCAGCTTAGAGGAGGGTTATTCACCCCTCCACTTT,CASSLEEGYSPLHF
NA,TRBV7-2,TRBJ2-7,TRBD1,TGTGCCAGCAGCCCATGGGACAGGGGGACGTACGAGCAGTACTTC,CASSPWDRGTYEQYF
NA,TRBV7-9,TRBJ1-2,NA,TGTGCCAGCAGCTTAGCCGGGGGATCTAACTATGGCTACACCTTC,CASSLAGGSNYGYTF
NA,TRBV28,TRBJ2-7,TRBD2,TGTGCCAGCAGTTTTTCGGGACTAGCGGGGTACGAGCAGTACTTC,CASSFSGLAGYEQYF
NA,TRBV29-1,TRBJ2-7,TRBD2,TGCAGCGTTAACCAAGCGGGAACCTACGAGCAGTACTTC,CSVNQAGTYEQYF
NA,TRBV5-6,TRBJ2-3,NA,TGTGCCAGCAGCTTGGAAGGACTCACAGATACGCAGTATTTT,CASSLEGLTDTQYF
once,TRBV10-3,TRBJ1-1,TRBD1,TGTGCCATCAGACAGGGGCCTGGGGGTTCTACGGAAGCTTTCTTT,CAIRQGPGGSTEAFF
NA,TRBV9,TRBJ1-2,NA,TGTGCCAGCAGCTACAGTACAGGGCCAGACTATGGCTACACCTTC,CASSYSTGPDYGYTF
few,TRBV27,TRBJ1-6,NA,TGTGCCAGCAGTCTAACAGGGTACTCCTATAATTCACCCCTCCACTTT,CASSLTGYSYNSPLHF
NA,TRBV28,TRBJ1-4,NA,TGTGCCAGCAGTTTAACGGCTAATGAAAAACTGTTTTTT,CASSLTANEKLFF
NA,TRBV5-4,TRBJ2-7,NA,TGTGCCAGCAGCCCGGCCGGGTGGCACGAGCAGTACTTC,CASSPAGWHEQYF
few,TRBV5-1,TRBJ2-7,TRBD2,TGCGCCAGCAGCATAGCGGGGTCCTACGAGCAGTACTTC,CASSIAGSYEQYF
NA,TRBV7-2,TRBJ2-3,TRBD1,TGTGCCAGCAGCCCGGGACAGGGGGACACAGATACGCAGTATTTT,CASSPGQGDTDTQYF
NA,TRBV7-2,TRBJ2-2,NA,TGTGCCAGCAGCTTATGGGCAGGGGAATCCGGGGAGCTGTTTTTT,CASSLWAGESGELFF
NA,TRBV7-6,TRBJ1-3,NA,TGTGCCAGCAGCTTACAGGCCACCTCTGGAAACACCATATATTTT,CASSLQATSGNTIYF
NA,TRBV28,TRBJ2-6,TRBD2,TGTGCCACTCGGGGGGCTGGGGCCAACGTCCTGACTTTC,CATRGAGANVLTF
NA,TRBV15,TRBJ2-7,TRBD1,TGTGCCACCAGCAGTGGGACAGGCTCCTACGAGCAGTACTTC,CATSSGTGSYEQYF
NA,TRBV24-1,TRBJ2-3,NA,TGTGCCACCAGGAGTACCGACACAGATACGCAGTATTTT,CATRSTDTDTQYF
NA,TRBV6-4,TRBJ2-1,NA,TGTGCCAGCAGTGCCCGAGGAGGGCGGGATGAGCAGTTCTTC,CASSARGGRDEQFF
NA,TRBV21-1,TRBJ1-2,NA,TGTGCCAGCAGCAAATTCCGGGGAGAAGGCTACACCTTC,CASSKFRGEGYTF
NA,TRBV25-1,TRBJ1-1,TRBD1,TGTGCCAGCAGTGCGGTCAGACAGGGTTTGAACACTGAAGCTTTCTTT,CASSAVRQGLNTEAFF
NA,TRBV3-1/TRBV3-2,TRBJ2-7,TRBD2,TGTGCCAGCACCCCTCGGCTGGAGCGGGGTCCCTACGAGCAGTACTTC,CASTPRLERGPYEQYF
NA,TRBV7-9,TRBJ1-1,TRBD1,TGTGCCAGCAACGATCCGGGACAGCTTGAAGCTTTCTTT,CASNDPGQLEAFF
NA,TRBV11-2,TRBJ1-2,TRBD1,TGTGCCAGCAGCTCGCCGGGACAGGGCGGTAACTATGGCTACACCTTC,CASSSPGQGGNYGYTF
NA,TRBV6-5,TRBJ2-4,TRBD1,TGTGCCAGCATTAGGACAGGGGCGGCAAACATTCAGTACTTC,CASIRTGAANIQYF
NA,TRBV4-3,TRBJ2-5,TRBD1,TGCGCCAGCAGCCAAGATGGGCAGGGGGCAGAGGAGACCCAGTACTTC,CASSQDGQGAEETQYF
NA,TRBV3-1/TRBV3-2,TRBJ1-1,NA,TGTGCCAGCAGCCAAATAGGGGGTGAAGAAAGGAACACTGAAGCTTTCTTT,CASSQIGGEERNTEAFF
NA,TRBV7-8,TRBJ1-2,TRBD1,TGTGCCAGCAGCTCACCAGAGACAGGGGATCGTGGCTACACCTTC,CASSSPETGDRGYTF
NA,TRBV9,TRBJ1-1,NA,TGTGCCAGCAGCGTTGGGCCCTCTTCGAACACTGAAGCTTTCTTT,CASSVGPSSNTEAFF
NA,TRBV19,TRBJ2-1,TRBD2,TGTGCCAGTAGTACCGCCGGGACTAGCGCCTACAATGAGCAGTTCTTC,CASSTAGTSAYNEQFF
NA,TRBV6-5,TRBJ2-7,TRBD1,TGTGCCAGCAGGCCCCGGGCAGGGGGTCCCTACGAGCAGTACTTC,CASRPRAGGPYEQYF
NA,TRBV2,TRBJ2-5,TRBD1,TGTGCCAGCAGTTGGACAGGTCACCAAGAGACCCAGTACTTC,CASSWTGHQETQYF
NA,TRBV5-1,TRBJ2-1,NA,TGCGCCAGCAGCGGATACTCGGGACACCTTTACAATGAGCAGTTCTTC,CASSGYSGHLYNEQFF
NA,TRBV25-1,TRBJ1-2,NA,TGTGCCAGCAGCCCGGGACAAATTAACTATGGCTACACCTTC,CASSPGQINYGYTF
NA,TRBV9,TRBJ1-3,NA,TGTGCCAGCAGCGAGCTGGAACAGGGTCATGGAAACACCATATATTTT,CASSELEQGHGNTIYF
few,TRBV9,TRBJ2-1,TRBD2,TGTGCCAGCAGCGTTACTTCTACTAGCGTATCCTACAATGAGCAGTTCTTC,CASSVTSTSVSYNEQFF
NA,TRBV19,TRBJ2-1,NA,TGTGCCAGTAGTCCAGGCCAAACGGTTCGGTTGGGTGAGCAGTTCTTC,CASSPGQTVRLGEQFF
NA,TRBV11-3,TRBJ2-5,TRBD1,TGTGCCAGCAGCGGAGAGGCGACGACAGGGGACCAAGAGACCCAGTACTTC,CASSGEATTGDQETQYF
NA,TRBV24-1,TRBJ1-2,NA,TGTGCCACCAGTGATTTGAGCTGGAAGGGAGCTAACTATGGCTACACCTTC,CATSDLSWKGANYGYTF
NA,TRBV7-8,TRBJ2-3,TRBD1,TGTGCCAGCAGCAGGACAGGGAAAACAGATACGCAGTATTTT,CASSRTGKTDTQYF
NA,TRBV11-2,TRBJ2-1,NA,TGTGCCAGCAGCCCCCTCCCCCGGGGTAAGGGCAATGAGCAGTTCTTC,CASSPLPRGKGNEQFF
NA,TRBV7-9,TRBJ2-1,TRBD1,TGTGCCAGCAGCTCCTTTGGACAGGGTAAAAATGAGCAGTTCTTC,CASSSFGQGKNEQFF
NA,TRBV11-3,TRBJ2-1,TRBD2,TGTGCCAGCAGCTTGGGGACTAGCGGGATAAATGAGCAGTTCTTC,CASSLGTSGINEQFF
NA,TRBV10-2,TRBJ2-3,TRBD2,TGCGCCAGCAGTGAGAATAGCGGGAGCGGAGATACGCAGTATTTT,CASSENSGSGDTQYF
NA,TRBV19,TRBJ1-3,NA,TGTGCCAGTAGTACCCTCCCTCGGAGCTCGGGAAACACCATATATTTT,CASSTLPRSSGNTIYF
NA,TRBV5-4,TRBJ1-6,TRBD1,TGTGCCAGCAGCTCAGGCAGGGGGACAGGGGGTAATTCACCCCTCCACTTT,CASSSGRGTGGNSPLHF
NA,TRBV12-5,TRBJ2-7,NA,TGTGCTAGTGGTTTGTACGGGACCTACGAGCAGTACTTC,CASGLYGTYEQYF
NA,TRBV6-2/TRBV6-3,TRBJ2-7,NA,TGTGCCAGCAGTTACTACGAGGGAACCTACGAGCAGTACTTC,CASSYYEGTYEQYF
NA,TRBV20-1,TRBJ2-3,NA,TGCAGTGCAAACAGGGAGGATACGCAGTATTTT,CSANREDTQYF